Presented here are 18 T cell receptor beta chains from one specimen sequenced in a study of OX40 agonist ivuxolimab in advanced cancers. Profiling relied on immunoSEQ multiplex PCR, and the TCRdb table lists in-frame clones only, not all of them. The table records over 85,000 clones, about 90% of them present only once. The material sequenced was CD4+ or CD8+ T cells sorted from blood, taken in a trial of the OX40 agonist ivuxolimab. The receptors come from an adult with an advanced solid tumor such as melanoma, head and neck, liver or kidney cancer.

The gene calls are TRBV6-5 and TRBJ2-1; D remains ambiguous. Trimming shortened V by 5 bases and J by 4 bases, and 6 bases separated the two germline ends. In germline, CDR1 is MNHEY, CDR2 SVGAGI. This CDR3 region has 12 residues. This CDR3 reads CASSPPYNEQFF. CDR3 DNA: TGTGCCAGCAGTCCCCCTTACAATGAGCAGTTCTTC.

The rearrangement joins TRBV5-1 to TRBJ1-4, with TRBD1 matching 7 bases. The CDR3 totals 16 residues. The germline gives CDR1 SGHRS, CDR2 YFSETQ. V was pared by 0 bases and J by 3 bases, with 5 bases of the junction left unmatched. The CDR3 loop reads CASSLGNRGSNEKLFF. Written as DNA, the CDR3 is TGCGCCAGCAGCTTGGGAAACAGGGGCTCTAATGAAAAACTGTTTTTT.

This sequence joins TRBV14 and TRBJ1-6; D call uncertain. Trimming removed 4 bases at V and 9 bases at J, with 7 bases between. This CDR3 has 12 amino acids. Germline values: CDR1 SGHDN, CDR2 FVKESK. DNA for the CDR3: TGTGCCAGCAGCCCACTCAGTTCACCCCTCCACTTT. Protein product: CASSPLSSPLHF.

This clone has a single count. This chain uses TRBV5-1 with TRBJ2-7; 12 nucleotides match TRBD2. The V gene's germline CDR1 is SGHRS and CDR2 YFSETQ. This CDR3 contains 19 residues. Germline trimming cut 0 bases from V and 0 bases from J; bases unmatched to any gene: 10. CDR3 bases: TGCGCCAGCAGCTTGGGCTCCGGGACTAGCGGGCCTATCTCCTACGAGCAGTACTTC. Protein product: CASSLGSGTSGPISYEQYF.

In its sample, this clone was seen once. The chain recombines TRBV19 with TRBJ1-5, with D perhaps TRBD1 (5 bases). The CDR3 has 16 amino acids. V was clipped by 1 base and J by 6 bases, with 16 bases between them. CDR1 LNHDA and CDR2 SQIVND come from the germline V gene (reference sequence). CDR3 protein: CASSIGGRVTIQPQHF. Written as DNA, the CDR3 is TGTGCCAGTAGTATAGGGGGCAGGGTTACTATTCAGCCCCAGCATTTT.

The chain employs TRBV27 and TRBJ1-2; weak D call: TRBD1 (6 bases). CDR1 is MNHEY and CDR2 is SMNVEV in the germline V gene (reference sequence). V shed 7 bases and J shed 3 bases, with 15 bases lying between them. The CDR3 has 14 residues. The chain's CDR3 is CASTIRGGDYGYTF. CDR3 sequence (DNA): TGTGCCAGCACCATCAGGGGAGGAGACTATGGCTACACCTTC.

This clone was detected a few times. CDR3 nucleotides: TGTGCCAGCAGATGGAGCTCAAACTACGAGCAGTACTTC. Amino acid sequence: CASRWSSNYEQYF. V and J are TRBV2 and TRBJ2-7; D is ambiguous. There are 13 residues in the CDR3. The germline gives CDR1 SNHLY, CDR2 FYNNEI. V was pared by 6 bases and J by 3 bases, with 12 bases between. The full variable domain, completed using reference TRBV2 and TRBJ2-7, is EPEVTQTPSHQVTQMGQEVILRCVPISNHLYFYWYRQILGQKVEFLVSFYNNEISEKSEIFDDQFSVERPDGSNFTLKIRSTKLEDSAMYFCASRWSSNYEQYFGPGTRLTVT.

The J gene is TRBJ2-1, the V gene TRBV23-1; weak D call: TRBD1 (5 bases). Being an ORF, TRBV23-1 has a function that is uncertain. Trimming removed 2 bases from V and 0 bases from J, with 11 bases in between. The CDR3 length is 16 residues. The CDR3 bases are TGCGCCAGCAGTCAACTACAGGACACCTCCTACAATGAGCAGTTCTTC. This encodes CASSQLQDTSYNEQFF.

The chain is built from TRBV5-6 and TRBJ2-7, with 7 bases matching TRBD1. The junction had 16 bases not matched to a gene; V was cut back by 1 base and J by 3 bases. The CDR3 loop spans 18 amino acids. CDR1 SGHDT and CDR2 YYEEEE come from the germline V gene. The CDR3 sequence is CASSLRRDSRQSLYEQYF. CDR3 nucleotide sequence: TGTGCCAGCAGCTTGAGAAGGGACAGTAGGCAATCCCTCTACGAGCAGTACTTC.

The chain recombines TRBV7-9 with TRBJ2-3, with D perhaps matching TRBD1 or TRBD2 (6 bases each). Looked up from germline, CDR1 is SEHNR and CDR2 is FQNEAQ (reference sequence). Trimming removed 5 bases from V and 4 bases from J, with 16 bases in between. The CDR3 is made up of 15 amino acids. As DNA, the CDR3 is TGTGCCAGCAGCCCGTTCGGGGGCGTCGCAGATACGCAGTATTTT. This gives the protein CASSPFGGVADTQYF.

The V gene is TRBV20-1, the J gene TRBJ2-7; possibly TRBD2 for D (6 bases). The CDR3 contains 11 residues. The V end lost 6 bases, the J end lost 4 bases, and 10 bases lay between the germline ends. CDR1 and CDR2 (germline): DFQATT, SNEGSKA (reference sequence). CDR3 residues: CSASRGYEQYF. DNA for the CDR3: TGCAGTGCCTCGCGGGGATACGAGCAGTACTTC.

This rearrangement joins TRBV21-1 to TRBJ1-4; the listed D gene, TRBD1, was not tested against the DNA. TRBV21-1 is described as a pseudogene. CDR3 length equals 16 residues. CDR3 coding DNA: TGTGCCAGCAGCAAAGCTGAGCAGCAGGCTAATGAAAAACTGTTTTTT. Amino acids: CASSKAEQQANEKLFF.

The chain couples TRBV7-8 to TRBJ2-7; 7 nucleotides match TRBD1. The CDR3 consists of 14 residues. Germline V gives CDR1 SGHVS, CDR2 FQNEAQ. The V gene end was trimmed by 4 bases and the J gene end by 0 bases; junction bases not matched to a gene: 3. CDR3 in DNA: TGTGCCAGCAGCTCCAGACAGGGCTCCTACGAGCAGTACTTC. This sequence encodes CASSSRQGSYEQYF.

This chain connects TRBV19 to TRBJ1-5; 7 nucleotides match TRBD1. The CDR3 is 14 residues long. Germline values: CDR1 LNHDA, CDR2 SQIVND (reference sequence). The V gene end was trimmed by 5 bases and the J gene end by 2 bases; junction bases not matched to a gene: 3. In DNA form, the CDR3 reads TGTGCCAGTAGTCAAGGGGGCGGCAATCAGCCCCAGCATTTT. It encodes CASSQGGGNQPQHF.

The V call is TRBV6-6, the J call TRBJ1-6; no definite D call. V gave up 2 bases and J gave up 13 bases, with 15 bases separating them. The CDR3 length is 14 residues. Germline V lookup: CDR1 MNHNY, CDR2 SVGAGI (reference sequence). DNA of the CDR3: TGTGCCAGCAGTTACCAAGAGGACGGATCTCCCCTCCACTTT. Its protein product is CASSYQEDGSPLHF.

The V call is TRBV29-1, the J call TRBJ2-4, with D possibly TRBD1 on 6 matching bases. In germline, CDR1 is SQVTM, CDR2 ANQGSEA. V was shortened by 2 bases and J by 9 bases, with 17 bases between the two germline ends. The CDR3 consists of 14 residues. CDR3 residues: CSVEIGQFLGIQYF. Written as DNA, the CDR3 is TGCAGCGTTGAAATAGGACAGTTTCTCGGCATTCAGTACTTC.

The chain employs TRBV19 and TRBJ2-4, with 7 bases matching TRBD2. CDR1 and CDR2 (germline): LNHDA, SQIVND (reference sequence). Unmatched junction bases numbered 7, after V lost 2 bases and J lost 9 bases. The CDR3 runs 14 residues. Here the CDR3 DNA reads TGTGCCAGTAGTATACAAGGAGCTAGCGGCATTCAGTACTTC. Amino acids: CASSIQGASGIQYF.

The chain joins TRBV15 to TRBJ1-4; tentatively, D is TRBD1 (6 bases). V gave up 4 bases and J gave up 4 bases, with 16 bases separating them. Germline assignment: CDR1 LNHNV and CDR2 YYDKDF (reference sequence). This CDR3 is 16 amino acids long. The CDR3 spells CATSTLPQGSNEKLFF. The CDR3, as DNA: TGTGCCACCAGCACACTACCACAGGGAAGTAATGAAAAACTGTTTTTT.